This TCR beta chain was sequenced during a study of molecular identifiers for immune sequencing clone quantification. General study findings and limits: Clones with over 20 RNA copies captured over 98% of effector molecules but under 1% of naive ones.

Every naive CD8 library was made from between about 18,000 and 1,100,000 sorted cells with 10%, 30% or 50% RNA. The V end lost 3 bases, the J end lost 2 bases, and 9 bases lay between the germline ends. CDR3 length equals 14 residues. Each CDR3 protein is one row after TCRdb ran MiXCR on the PCR reads. Here the sample spans hundreds of thousands of distinct CDR3 sequences, roughly 24% being singletons. This clonotype was recorded at least ten times. Its cognate antigen is unknown. The specimen was naive CD8+ T cells from blood, with Jurkat cell RNA spiked in. Subset: FACS-sorted CD8+CD4-CCR7+CD45RA+ naive T cells. This clonotype was obtained from a human donor in good health. Some libraries in this study had Jurkat cell RNA spiked in. The rearrangement joins TRBV12-3 or TRBV12-4 to TRBJ2-3, with D possibly called TRBD1 or TRBD2 (6 bases each). The CDR3 here is CASSFRGATDTQYF. For the CDR3, the DNA is TGTGCCAGCAGTTTTAGGGGGGCCACAGATACGCAGTATTTT.